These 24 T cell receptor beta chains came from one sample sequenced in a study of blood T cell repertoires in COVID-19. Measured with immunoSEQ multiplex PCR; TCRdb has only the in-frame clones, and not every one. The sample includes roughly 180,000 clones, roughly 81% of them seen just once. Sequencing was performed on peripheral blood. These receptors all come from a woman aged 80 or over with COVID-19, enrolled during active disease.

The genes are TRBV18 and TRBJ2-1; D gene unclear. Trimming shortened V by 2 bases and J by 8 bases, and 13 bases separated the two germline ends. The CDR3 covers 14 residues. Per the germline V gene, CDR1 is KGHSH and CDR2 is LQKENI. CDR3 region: CASSPSSLRDEQFF. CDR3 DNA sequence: TGTGCCAGCTCACCAAGCTCCTTACGCGATGAGCAGTTCTTC.

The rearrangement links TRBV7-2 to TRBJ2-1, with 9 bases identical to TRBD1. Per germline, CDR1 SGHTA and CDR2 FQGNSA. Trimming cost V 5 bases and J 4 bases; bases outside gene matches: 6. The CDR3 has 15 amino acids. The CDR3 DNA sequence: TGTGCCAGCAGCACTCGGACAGGGGTATACAATGAGCAGTTCTTC. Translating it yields CASSTRTGVYNEQFF.

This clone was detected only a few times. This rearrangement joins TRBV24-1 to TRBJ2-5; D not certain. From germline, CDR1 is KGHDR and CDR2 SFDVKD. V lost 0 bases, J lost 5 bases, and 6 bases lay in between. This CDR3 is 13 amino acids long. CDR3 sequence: CATSDLEEETQYF. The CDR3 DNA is TGTGCCACCAGTGATTTGGAGGAGGAGACCCAGTACTTC.

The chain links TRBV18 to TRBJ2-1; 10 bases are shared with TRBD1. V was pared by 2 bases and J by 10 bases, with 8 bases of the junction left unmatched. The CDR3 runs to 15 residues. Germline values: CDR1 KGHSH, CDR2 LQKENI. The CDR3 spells CASSPGTGDLGEQFF. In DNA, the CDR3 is TGTGCCAGCTCACCAGGGACAGGGGATTTGGGGGAGCAGTTCTTC.

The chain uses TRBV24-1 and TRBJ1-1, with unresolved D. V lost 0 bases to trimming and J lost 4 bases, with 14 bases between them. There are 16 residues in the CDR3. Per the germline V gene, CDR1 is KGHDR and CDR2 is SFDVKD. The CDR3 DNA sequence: TGTGCCACCAGTGATTTGCATGCGGCTGGCGGCACTGAAGCTTTCTTT. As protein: CATSDLHAAGGTEAFF.

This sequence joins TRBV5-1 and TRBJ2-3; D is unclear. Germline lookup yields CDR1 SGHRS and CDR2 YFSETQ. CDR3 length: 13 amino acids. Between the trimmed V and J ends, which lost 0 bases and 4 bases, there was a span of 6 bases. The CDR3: CASSLARPDTQYF. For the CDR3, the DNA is TGCGCCAGCAGCTTGGCCCGTCCAGATACGCAGTATTTT. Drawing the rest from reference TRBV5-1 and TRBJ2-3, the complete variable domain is KAGVTQTPRYLIKTRGQQVTLSCSPISGHRSVSWYQQTPGQGLQFLFEYFSETQRNKGNFPGRFSGRQFSNSRSEMNVSTLELGDSALYLCASSLARPDTQYFGPGTRLTVL.

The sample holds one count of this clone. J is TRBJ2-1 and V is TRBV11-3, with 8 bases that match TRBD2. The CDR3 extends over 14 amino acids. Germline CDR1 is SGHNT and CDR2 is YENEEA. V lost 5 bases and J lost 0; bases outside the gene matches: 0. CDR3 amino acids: CASSSGSSYNEQFF. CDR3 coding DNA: TGTGCCAGCAGCAGCGGGAGCTCCTACAATGAGCAGTTCTTC.

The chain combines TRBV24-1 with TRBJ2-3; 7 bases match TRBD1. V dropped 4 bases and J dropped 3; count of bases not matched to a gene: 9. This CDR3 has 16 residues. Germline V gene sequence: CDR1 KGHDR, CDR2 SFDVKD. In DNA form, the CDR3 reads TGTGCCACCAGTGACCACAGGGGCGGCGGGACAGATACGCAGTATTTT. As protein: CATSDHRGGGTDTQYF.

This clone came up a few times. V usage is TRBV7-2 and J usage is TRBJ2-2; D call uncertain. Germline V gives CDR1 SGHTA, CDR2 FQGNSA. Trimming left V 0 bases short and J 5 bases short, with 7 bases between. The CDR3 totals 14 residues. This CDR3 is CASSLAAQTGELFF. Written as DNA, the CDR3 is TGTGCCAGCAGCTTAGCGGCCCAGACCGGGGAGCTGTTTTTT.

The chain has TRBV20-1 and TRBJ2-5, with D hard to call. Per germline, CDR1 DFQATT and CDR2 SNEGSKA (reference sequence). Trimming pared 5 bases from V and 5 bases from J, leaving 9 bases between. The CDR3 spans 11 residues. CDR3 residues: CSAAVQETQYF. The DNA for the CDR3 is TGCAGTGCTGCTGTCCAGGAGACCCAGTACTTC.

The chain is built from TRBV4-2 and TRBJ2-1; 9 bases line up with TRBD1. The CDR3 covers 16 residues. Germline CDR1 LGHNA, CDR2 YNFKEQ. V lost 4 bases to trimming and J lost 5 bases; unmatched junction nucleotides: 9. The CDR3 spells CASSPTWGTGNNEQFF. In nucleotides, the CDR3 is TGTGCCAGCAGCCCAACATGGGGGACAGGGAACAATGAGCAGTTCTTC.

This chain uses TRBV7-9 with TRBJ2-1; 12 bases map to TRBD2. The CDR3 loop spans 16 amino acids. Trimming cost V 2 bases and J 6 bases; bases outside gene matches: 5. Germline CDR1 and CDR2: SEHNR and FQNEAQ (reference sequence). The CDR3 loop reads CASSLTTSGRLNEQFF. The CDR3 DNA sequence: TGTGCCAGCAGCTTAACCACTAGCGGGAGGCTCAATGAGCAGTTCTTC.

CDR3 protein: CATSRVTYGYTF. CDR3 DNA: TGTGCCACCAGCAGAGTTACATATGGCTACACCTTC. The V call is TRBV15, the J call TRBJ1-2; D is ambiguous. Germline V gene sequence: CDR1 LNHNV, CDR2 YYDKDF (reference sequence). Deletions cut 1 base from V and 5 bases from J, with 5 bases between. The CDR3 is 12 residues long.

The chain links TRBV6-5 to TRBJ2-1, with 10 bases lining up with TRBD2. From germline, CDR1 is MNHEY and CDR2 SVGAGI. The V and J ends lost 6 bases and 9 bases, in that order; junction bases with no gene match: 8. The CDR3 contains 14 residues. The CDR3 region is CASRFLAGVSEQFF. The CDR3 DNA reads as TGTGCCAGCAGGTTCCTAGCGGGAGTAAGTGAGCAGTTCTTC.

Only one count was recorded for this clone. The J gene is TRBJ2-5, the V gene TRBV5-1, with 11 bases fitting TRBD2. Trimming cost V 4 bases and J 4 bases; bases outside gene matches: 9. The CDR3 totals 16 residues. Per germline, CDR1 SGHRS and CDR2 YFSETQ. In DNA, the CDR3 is TGCGCCAGCAGCCAGGGACTAGCGGAGGGGGGAGAGACCCAGTACTTC. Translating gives CASSQGLAEGGETQYF.

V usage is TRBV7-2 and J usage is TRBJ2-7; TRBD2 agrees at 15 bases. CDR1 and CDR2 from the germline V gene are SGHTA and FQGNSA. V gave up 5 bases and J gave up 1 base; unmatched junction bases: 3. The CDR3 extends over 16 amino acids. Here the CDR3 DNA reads TGTGCCAGCAGCCCGGGACTAGCGGGGGGATCCTACGAGCAGTACTTC. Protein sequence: CASSPGLAGGSYEQYF.

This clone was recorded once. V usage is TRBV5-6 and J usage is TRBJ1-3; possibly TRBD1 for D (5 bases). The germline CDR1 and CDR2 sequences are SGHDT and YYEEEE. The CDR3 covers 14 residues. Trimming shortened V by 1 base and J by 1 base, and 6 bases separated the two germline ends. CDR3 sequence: CASSLRGSGNTIYF. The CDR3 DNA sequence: TGTGCCAGCAGCTTGAGGGGATCTGGAAACACCATATATTTT.

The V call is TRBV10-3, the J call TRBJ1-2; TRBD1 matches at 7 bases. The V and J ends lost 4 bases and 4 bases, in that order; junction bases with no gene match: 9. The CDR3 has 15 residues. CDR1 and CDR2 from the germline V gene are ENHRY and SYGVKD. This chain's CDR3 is CAISAPGQFLYGYTF. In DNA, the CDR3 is TGTGCCATCAGTGCCCCGGGACAGTTTCTCTATGGCTACACCTTC.

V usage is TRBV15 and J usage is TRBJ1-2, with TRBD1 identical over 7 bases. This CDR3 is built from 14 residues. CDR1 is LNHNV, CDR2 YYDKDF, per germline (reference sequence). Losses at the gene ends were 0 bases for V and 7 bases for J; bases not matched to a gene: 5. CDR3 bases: TGTGCCACCAGCAGAGATCACAGGGGAGCTGGCTACACCTTC. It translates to CATSRDHRGAGYTF.

The CDR3 DNA reads as TGTGCCACCAGCAGAGGCGGGGTTTCAGGAAACACCATATATTTT. It is translated as CATSRGGVSGNTIYF. The rearrangement joins TRBV15 to TRBJ1-3; D not certain. CDR1 LNHNV and CDR2 YYDKDF come from the germline V gene (reference sequence). V was clipped by 1 base and J by 4 bases, with 11 bases between them. The CDR3 runs 15 residues. Supplemented by reference TRBV15 and TRBJ1-3, the full variable domain reads DAMVIQNPRYQVTQFGKPVTLSCSQTLNHNVMYWYQQKSSQAPKLLFHYYDKDFNNEADTPDNFQSRRPNTSFCFLDIRSPGLGDTAMYLCATSRGGVSGNTIYFGEGSWLTVV.

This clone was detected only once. The CDR3 DNA sequence: TGCGCCAGCAGCTTGGCAGGGGCTGCCCCCTCTGGAAACACCATATATTTT. Its protein is CASSLAGAAPSGNTIYF. The chain carries TRBV5-1 and TRBJ1-3; tentative D call: TRBD1 (6 bases). This CDR3 spans 17 amino acids. V lost 0 bases and J lost 0, with 13 bases in between. Germline V CDR1 and CDR2: SGHRS, YFSETQ.

The CDR3 region is CASRQEKSGNTIYF. DNA of the CDR3: TGTGCCAGCAGACAGGAGAAGAGTGGAAACACCATATATTTT. The chain carries TRBV2 and TRBJ1-3; D is possibly TRBD1 (5 bases). Germline V lookup: CDR1 SNHLY, CDR2 FYNNEI. The CDR3 totals 14 residues. Trimming removed 6 bases from V and 3 bases from J, with 12 bases in between. The full variable domain, with the rest looked up from reference TRBV2 and TRBJ1-3, is EPEVTQTPSHQVTQMGQEVILRCVPISNHLYFYWYRQILGQKVEFLVSFYNNEISEKSEIFDDQFSVERPDGSNFTLKIRSTKLEDSAMYFCASRQEKSGNTIYFGEGSWLTVV.

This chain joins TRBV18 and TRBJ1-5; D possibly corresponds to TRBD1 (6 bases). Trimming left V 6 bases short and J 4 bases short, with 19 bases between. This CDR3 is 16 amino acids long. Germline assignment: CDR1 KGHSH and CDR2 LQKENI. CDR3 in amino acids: CASSPRAWQGNQPQHF. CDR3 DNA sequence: TGTGCCAGCTCCCCCAGGGCATGGCAGGGGAATCAGCCCCAGCATTTT. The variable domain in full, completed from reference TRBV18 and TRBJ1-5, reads NAGVMQNPRHLVRRRGQEARLRCSPMKGHSHVYWYRQLPEEGLKFMVYLQKENIIDESGMPKERFSAEFPKEGPSILRIQQVVRGDSAAYFCASSPRAWQGNQPQHFGDGTRLSIL.

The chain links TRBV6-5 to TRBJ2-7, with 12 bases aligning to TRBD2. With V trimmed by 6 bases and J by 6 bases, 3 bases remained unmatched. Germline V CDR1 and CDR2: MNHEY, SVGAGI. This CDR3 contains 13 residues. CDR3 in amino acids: CASSRTSGTEQYF. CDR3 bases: TGTGCCAGCAGCAGGACTAGCGGGACCGAGCAGTACTTC.